This TCR beta chain was identified in a study of T cell repertoires in cytomegalovirus infection. This clonotype was seen more than once but under ten times. TCRdb fed the reads into MiXCR, producing one record per CDR3 protein. The data contain some 440,000 distinct CDR3 sequences, approximately 31% of them singletons. Germline V gene sequence: CDR1 SGHAT, CDR2 FQNNGV. The CDR3 length is 18 residues. Deletions cut 3 bases from V and 4 bases from J, with 22 bases between. The TCR sequence derives from a human donor in good health (CMV status not recorded). Some clones in this sample may be carry-over from other donors' samples. The chain uses TRBV11-2 and TRBJ2-1, with D perhaps matching TRBD2 (7 bases). The source material was PBMCs. The CDR3 sequence is CASSLLGGATLKYNEQFF. CDR3 DNA: TGTGCCAGCAGCTTGTTAGGGGGGGCCACCCTGAAATACAATGAGCAGTTCTTC.